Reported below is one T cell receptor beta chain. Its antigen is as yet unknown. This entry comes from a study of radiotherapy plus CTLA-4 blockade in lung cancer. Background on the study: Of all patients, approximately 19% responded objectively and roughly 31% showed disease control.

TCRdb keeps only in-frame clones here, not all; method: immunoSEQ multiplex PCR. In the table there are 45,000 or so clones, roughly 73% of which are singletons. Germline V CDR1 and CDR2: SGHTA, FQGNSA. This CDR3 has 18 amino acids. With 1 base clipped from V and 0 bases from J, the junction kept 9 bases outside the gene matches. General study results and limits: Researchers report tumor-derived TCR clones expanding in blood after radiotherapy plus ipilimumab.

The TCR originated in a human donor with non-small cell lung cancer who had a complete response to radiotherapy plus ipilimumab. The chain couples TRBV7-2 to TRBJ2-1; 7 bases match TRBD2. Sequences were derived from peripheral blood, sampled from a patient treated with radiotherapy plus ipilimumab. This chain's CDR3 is CASSLVPSGGFSYNEQFF. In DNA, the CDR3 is TGTGCCAGCAGCTTAGTCCCTAGCGGAGGTTTCTCCTACAATGAGCAGTTCTTC.